This note documents a single T cell receptor beta chain sequence. Its antigen is undetermined. Naive CD8+ T cells displayed a CD45RO-CCR7+CD27+CD95- phenotype. Each TRB cDNA library was prepared by 5' RACE (with UMI labels). No DNA is given; TCRdb re-called the 5' RACE reads and lists each CDR3 protein once. This sample's table has about 140,000 distinct CDR3 sequences. The data derive from a study of CXCR3-negative and CXCR3-positive naive CD8 T cells. Study-wide background: Sequencing gave about 135 million TRB reads overall, about 1.5 +/- 0.3 million per library.

General observations from the study: The TRB CDR3s that CXCR3-positive naive cells carried were more hydrophobic than those of CXCR3-negative naive cells. TCR interaction strength was inferred from TRB CDR3 physicochemistry, as CD5 matched across naive subsets. High diversity, comparable across both naive subsets, contrasted with much lower diversity in memory CD8+ cells.

The clonotype comes from a human donor in good health. Some clones in this sample may be carry-over from other donors' samples. The sequencing sample was made of naive CXCR3+ CD8+ T cells from blood. Subset described: CD45RO-CCR7+CD27+CD95- naive CD8+ T cells expressing CXCR3 (TNR3+).

The CDR3 spells CASSLGRGLAGEGPYNEQFF. This rearrangement joins TRBV13 to TRBJ2-1; checking the TCRdb D call of TRBD2 is not possible without DNA. Germline V lookup: CDR1 PRHDT, CDR2 FYEKMQ (reference sequence). This CDR3 is 20 amino acids long.